The clone carrying this T cell receptor beta chain was seen only a few times. Its antigen is currently unknown. Germline V gene sequence: CDR1 SQVTM, CDR2 ANQGSEA. This CDR3 region has 12 residues. The trim removed 7 bases at V and 7 bases at J, leaving 7 bases unmatched. The sample originates from a study of cytomegalovirus exposure and HLA in healthy donors. Study information: An analysis done earlier identified more than 90 million unique TCR beta sequences from 190 million or so T cells. General study points: Specificity for CMV antigens was confirmed in vitro for a few of the CMV-associated chains. Later genetic work tied a missense DCLRE1C variant to beta-chain V and J trimming.

Primers: 60 Vbeta forward and 13 Jbeta reverse. Sequencing used immunoSEQ multiplex PCR; TCRdb keeps in-frame clones, though not all of them. The repertoire holds about 150,000 clones, with roughly 9.6% as singletons. The rearrangement links TRBV29-1 to TRBJ1-2; 9 bases line up with TRBD1. This TCR derives from a woman aged 40 to 50 in good health and CMV-seropositive. The sample taken for sequencing was PBMCs. CDR3 DNA sequence: TGCAGCGGGGAAACAGGGGGCGGTGGCTACACCTTC. Encoded protein: CSGETGGGGYTF.